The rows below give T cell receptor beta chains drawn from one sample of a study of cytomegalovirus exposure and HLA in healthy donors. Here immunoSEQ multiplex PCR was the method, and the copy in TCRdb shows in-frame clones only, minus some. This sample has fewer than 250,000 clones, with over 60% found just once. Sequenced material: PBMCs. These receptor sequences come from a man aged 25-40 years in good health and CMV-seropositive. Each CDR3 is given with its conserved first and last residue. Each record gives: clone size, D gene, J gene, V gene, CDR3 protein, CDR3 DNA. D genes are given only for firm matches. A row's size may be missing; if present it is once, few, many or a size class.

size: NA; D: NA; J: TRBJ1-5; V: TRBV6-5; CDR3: CASTGTLQPQHF; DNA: TGTGCCAGCACCGGGACACTACAGCCCCAGCATTTT
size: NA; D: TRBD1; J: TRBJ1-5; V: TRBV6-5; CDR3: CASSLQGNGQPQHF; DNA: TGTGCCAGCAGTTTACAGGGGAACGGCCAGCCCCAGCATTTT
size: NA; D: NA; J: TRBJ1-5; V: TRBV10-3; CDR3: CAIRGADNQPQHF; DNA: TGTGCCATCAGAGGAGCCGACAATCAGCCCCAGCATTTT
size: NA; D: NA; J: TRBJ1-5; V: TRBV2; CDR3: CASNAGDPYSNQPQHF; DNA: TGTGCCAGCAACGCAGGGGACCCTTATAGCAATCAGCCCCAGCATTTT
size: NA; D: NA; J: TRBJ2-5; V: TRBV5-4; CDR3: CASSPPGTPMRETQYF; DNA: TGTGCCAGCAGCCCCCCGGGGACTCCAATGCGGGAGACCCAGTACTTC
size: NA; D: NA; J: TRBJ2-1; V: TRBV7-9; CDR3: CASSLGREKQFF; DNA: TGTGCCAGCAGCTTAGGGAGGGAAAAGCAGTTCTTC
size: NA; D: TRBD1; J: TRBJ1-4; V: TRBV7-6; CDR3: CASSRGQGDEKLFF; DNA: TGTGCCAGCAGCCGGGGACAGGGAGATGAAAAACTGTTTTTT
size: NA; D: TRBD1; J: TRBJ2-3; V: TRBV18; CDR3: CASSQGASTDTQYF; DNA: TGTGCCAGCTCACAGGGGGCTAGCACAGATACGCAGTATTTT
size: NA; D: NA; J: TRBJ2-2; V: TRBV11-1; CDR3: CASSLTGYGELFF; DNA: TGTGCCAGCAGTCTAACGGGGTACGGGGAGCTGTTTTTT
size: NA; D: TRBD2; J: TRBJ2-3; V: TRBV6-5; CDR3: CASRPIAGGADTQYF; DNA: TGTGCCAGCAGACCTATAGCGGGAGGGGCAGATACGCAGTATTTT
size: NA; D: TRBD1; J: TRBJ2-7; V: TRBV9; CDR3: CASSVTGTGEQYF; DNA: TGTGCCAGCAGCGTTACCGGGACAGGGGAGCAGTACTTC
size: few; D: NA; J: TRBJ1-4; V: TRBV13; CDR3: CASSPPGQHNEKLFF; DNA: TGTGCCAGCAGCCCACCGGGACAACACAATGAAAAACTGTTTTTT
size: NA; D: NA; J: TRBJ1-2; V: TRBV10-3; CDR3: CAISDGKNYGYTF; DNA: TGTGCCATCAGTGATGGCAAAAACTATGGCTACACCTTC
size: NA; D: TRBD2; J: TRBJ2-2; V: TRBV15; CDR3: CATSRGRGGPRSGELFF; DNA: TGTGCCACCAGCAGAGGCCGGGGGGGGCCTAGGTCCGGGGAGCTGTTTTTT
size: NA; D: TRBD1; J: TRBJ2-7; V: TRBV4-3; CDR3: CASSQEIGTGYHEQYF; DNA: TGCGCCAGCAGCCAAGAGATCGGGACAGGGTACCACGAGCAGTACTTC
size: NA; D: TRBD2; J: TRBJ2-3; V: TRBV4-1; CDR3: CASSRVAGLNTDTQYF; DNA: TGCGCCAGCAGCAGAGTAGCGGGACTGAACACAGATACGCAGTATTTT
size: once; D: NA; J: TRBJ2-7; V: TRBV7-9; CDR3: CASSRTFYEQYF; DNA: TGTGCCAGCAGCAGGACTTTCTACGAGCAGTACTTC
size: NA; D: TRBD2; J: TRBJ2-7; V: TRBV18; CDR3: CASSGPLARSSYEQYF; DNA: TGTGCCAGCTCGGGACCACTAGCGCGGAGCTCCTACGAGCAGTACTTC
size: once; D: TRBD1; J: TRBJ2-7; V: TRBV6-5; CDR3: CATTGQSSYEQYF; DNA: TGTGCCACCACGGGACAGTCGTCCTACGAGCAGTACTTC
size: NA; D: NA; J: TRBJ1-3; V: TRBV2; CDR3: CASSEMGREDTIYF; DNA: TGTGCCAGCAGTGAAATGGGGCGGGAGGACACCATATATTTT
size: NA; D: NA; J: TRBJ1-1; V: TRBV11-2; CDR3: CASTPLRGENTEAFF; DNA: TGTGCCAGCACCCCCCTCCGGGGGGAGAACACTGAAGCTTTCTTT
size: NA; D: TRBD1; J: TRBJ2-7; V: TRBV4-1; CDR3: CASSQSGTGANEQYF; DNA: TGCGCCAGCAGCCAGTCCGGGACAGGAGCCAACGAGCAGTACTTC
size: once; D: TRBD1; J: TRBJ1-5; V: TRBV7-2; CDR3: CASSYQGAAGNQPQHF; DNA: TGTGCCAGCAGCTACCAGGGGGCGGCGGGTAATCAGCCCCAGCATTTT
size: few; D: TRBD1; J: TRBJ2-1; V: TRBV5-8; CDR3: CASSLASGTGSYNEQFF; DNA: TGTGCCAGCAGCTTGGCCTCGGGGACAGGTTCCTACAATGAGCAGTTCTTC